This paragraph reports one TCR beta chain. What it binds is unknown. The data were taken from a study of cytomegalovirus exposure and HLA in healthy donors. Profiled with immunoSEQ multiplex PCR; TCRdb holds only in-frame clones, not every one. The table includes 150,000 to 200,000 clones, almost 85% detected once. Study-wide results and caveats: High specificity and sensitivity for cytomegalovirus status were reported for the classifier. The study listed under 200 cytomegalovirus-associated TCR beta chains. Most TCR sequences showed up rarely, but some public TCRs showed up in many donors.

V was trimmed by 3 bases and J by 2 bases, leaving 20 bases between them. This CDR3 is 17 amino acids long. The germline gives CDR1 LNHDA, CDR2 SQIVND (reference sequence). This rearrangement joins TRBV19 to TRBJ2-7, with TRBD2 as a possible D gene (6 bases). Sequenced sample: PBMCs. This TCR was sampled from a young man in good health and CMV-seropositive. The CDR3 protein is CASSIRPGDLSAYEQYF. CDR3 bases: TGTGCCAGTAGTATTCGTCCGGGGGACCTATCTGCCTACGAGCAGTACTTC.